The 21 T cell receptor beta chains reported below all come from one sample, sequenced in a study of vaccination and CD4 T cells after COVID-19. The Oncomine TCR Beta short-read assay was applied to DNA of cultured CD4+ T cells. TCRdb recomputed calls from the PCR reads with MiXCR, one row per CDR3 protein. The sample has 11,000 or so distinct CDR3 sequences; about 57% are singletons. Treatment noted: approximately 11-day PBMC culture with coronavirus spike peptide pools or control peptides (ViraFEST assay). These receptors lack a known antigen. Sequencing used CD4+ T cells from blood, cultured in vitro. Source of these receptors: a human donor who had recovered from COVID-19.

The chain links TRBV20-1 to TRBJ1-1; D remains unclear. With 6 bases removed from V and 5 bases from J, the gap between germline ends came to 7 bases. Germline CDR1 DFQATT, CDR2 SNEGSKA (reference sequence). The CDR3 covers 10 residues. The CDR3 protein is CSARWTEAFF. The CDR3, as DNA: TGCAGTGCCCGGTGGACTGAAGCTTTCTTT.

As DNA, the CDR3 is TGTGCCAGCAGCCGTTTTGATCCGACAGATACGCAGTATTTT. This codes for CASSRFDPTDTQYF. The V gene is TRBV5-4, the J gene TRBJ2-3; D is unclear. The CDR3 runs 14 residues. The V end lost 4 bases, the J end lost 3 bases, and 12 bases lay between the germline ends. Germline lookup yields CDR1 SGHNT and CDR2 YYREEE (reference sequence).

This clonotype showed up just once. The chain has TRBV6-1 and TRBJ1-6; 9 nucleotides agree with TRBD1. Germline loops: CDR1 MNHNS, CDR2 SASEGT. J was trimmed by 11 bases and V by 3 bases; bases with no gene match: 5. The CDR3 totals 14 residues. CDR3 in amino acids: CASSDWDRVAPLHF. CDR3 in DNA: TGTGCCAGCAGTGACTGGGACAGGGTCGCACCCCTCCACTTT.

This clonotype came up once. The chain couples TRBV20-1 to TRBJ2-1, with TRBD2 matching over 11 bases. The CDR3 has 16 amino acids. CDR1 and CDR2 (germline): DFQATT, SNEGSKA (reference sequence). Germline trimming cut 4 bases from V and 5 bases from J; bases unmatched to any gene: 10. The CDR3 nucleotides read TGCAGTGCTATAACTAGCGGGAGATTTCGGAACAATGAGCAGTTCTTC. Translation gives CSAITSGRFRNNEQFF.

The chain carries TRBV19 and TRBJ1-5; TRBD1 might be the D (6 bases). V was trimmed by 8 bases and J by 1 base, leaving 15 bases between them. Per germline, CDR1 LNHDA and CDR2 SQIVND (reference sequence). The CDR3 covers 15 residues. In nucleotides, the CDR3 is TGTGCCAGTCGAACGGGGGGCGGGAGCAATCAGCCCCAGCATTTT. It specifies CASRTGGGSNQPQHF.

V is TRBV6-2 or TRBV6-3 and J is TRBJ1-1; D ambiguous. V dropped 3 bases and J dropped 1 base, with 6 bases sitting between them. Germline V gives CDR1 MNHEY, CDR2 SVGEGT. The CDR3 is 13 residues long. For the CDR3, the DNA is TGTGCCAGCAGTTATCTGGCGAACACTGAAGCTTTCTTT. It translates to CASSYLANTEAFF.

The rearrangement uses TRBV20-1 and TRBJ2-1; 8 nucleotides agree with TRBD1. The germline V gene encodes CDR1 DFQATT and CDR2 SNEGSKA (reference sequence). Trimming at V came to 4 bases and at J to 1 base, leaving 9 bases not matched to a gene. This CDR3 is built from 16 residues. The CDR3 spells CSAKLRQGKSYNEQFF. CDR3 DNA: TGCAGTGCTAAACTACGACAGGGGAAGTCCTACAATGAGCAGTTCTTC.

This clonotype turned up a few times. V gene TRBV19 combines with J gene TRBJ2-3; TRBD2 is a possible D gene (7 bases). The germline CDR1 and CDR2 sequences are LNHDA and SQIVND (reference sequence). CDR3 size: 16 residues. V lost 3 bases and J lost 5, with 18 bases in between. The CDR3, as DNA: TGTGCCAGTAGTATGCGAAGGGGGGGTACGGTAGATACGCAGTATTTT. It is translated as CASSMRRGGTVDTQYF.

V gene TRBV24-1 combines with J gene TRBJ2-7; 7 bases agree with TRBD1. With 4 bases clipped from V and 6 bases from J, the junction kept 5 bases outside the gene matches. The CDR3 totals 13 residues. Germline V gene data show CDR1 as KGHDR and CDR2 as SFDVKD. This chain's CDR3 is CATSDRTGFEQYF. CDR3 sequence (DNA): TGTGCCACCAGTGACCGGACAGGCTTCGAGCAGTACTTC.

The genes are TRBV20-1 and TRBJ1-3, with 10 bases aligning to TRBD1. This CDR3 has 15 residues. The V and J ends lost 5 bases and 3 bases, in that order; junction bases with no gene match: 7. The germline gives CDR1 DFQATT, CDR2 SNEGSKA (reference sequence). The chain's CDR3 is CSAEVRDRGGNTIYF. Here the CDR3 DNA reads TGCAGTGCTGAAGTCCGGGACAGGGGTGGAAACACCATATATTTT.

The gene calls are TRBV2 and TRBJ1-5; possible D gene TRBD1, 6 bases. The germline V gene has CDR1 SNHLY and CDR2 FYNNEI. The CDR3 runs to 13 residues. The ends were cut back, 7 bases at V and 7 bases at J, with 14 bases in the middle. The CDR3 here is CASTTAGVQPQHF. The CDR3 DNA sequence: TGTGCCAGCACTACCGCAGGGGTGCAGCCCCAGCATTTT.

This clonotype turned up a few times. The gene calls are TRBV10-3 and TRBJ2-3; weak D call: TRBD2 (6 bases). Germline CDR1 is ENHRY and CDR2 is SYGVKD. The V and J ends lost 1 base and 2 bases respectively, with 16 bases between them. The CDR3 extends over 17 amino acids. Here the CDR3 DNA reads TGTGCCATCAGTGAGTTCTGGGGCGGGATTGACACAGATACGCAGTATTTT. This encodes CAISEFWGGIDTDTQYF.

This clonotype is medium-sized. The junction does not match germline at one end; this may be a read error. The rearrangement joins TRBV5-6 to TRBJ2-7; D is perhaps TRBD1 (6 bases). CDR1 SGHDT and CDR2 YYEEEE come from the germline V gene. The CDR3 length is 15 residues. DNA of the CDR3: TGTGCCAGCAGCTTTTCGAACCTTACAGGGCCACGTCCCCACTTC. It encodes CASSFSNLTGPRPHF. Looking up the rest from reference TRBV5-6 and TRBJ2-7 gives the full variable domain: DAGVTQSPTHLIKTRGQQVTLRCSPKSGHDTVSWYQQALGQGPQFIFQYYEEEERQRGNFPDRFSGHQFPNYSSELNVNALLLGDSALYLCASSFSNLTGPRPHFGPGTRLTVT.

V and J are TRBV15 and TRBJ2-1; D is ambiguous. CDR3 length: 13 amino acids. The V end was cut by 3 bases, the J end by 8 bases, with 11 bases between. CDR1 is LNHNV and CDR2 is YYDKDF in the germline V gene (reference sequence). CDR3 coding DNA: TGTGCCACCAGCAGGGGCCAAATCTATGAGCAGTTCTTC. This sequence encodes CATSRGQIYEQFF.

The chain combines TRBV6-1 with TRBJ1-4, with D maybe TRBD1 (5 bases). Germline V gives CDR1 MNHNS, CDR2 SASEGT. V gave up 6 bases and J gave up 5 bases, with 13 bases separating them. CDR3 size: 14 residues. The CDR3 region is CASRQPGPNEKLFF. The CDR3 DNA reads TGTGCCAGCAGACAGCCGGGACCAAATGAAAAACTGTTTTTT.

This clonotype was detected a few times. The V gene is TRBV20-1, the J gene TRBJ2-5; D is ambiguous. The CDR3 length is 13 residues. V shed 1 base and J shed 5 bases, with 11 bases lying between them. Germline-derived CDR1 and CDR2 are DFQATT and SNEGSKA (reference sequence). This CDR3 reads CSARGGSGETQYF. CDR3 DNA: TGCAGTGCTAGAGGTGGTAGTGGTGAGACCCAGTACTTC.

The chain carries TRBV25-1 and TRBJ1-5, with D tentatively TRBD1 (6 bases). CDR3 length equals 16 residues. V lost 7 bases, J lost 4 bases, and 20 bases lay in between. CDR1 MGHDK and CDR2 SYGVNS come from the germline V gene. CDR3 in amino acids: CASNAAPGVSNQPQHF. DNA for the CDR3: TGTGCCAGCAACGCCGCCCCAGGGGTCTCAAATCAGCCCCAGCATTTT.

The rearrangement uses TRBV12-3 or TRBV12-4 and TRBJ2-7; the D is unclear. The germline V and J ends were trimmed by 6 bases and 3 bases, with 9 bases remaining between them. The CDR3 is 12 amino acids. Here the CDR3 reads CASRGRLYEQYF. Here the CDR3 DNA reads TGTGCCAGCAGAGGTCGACTCTACGAGCAGTACTTC.

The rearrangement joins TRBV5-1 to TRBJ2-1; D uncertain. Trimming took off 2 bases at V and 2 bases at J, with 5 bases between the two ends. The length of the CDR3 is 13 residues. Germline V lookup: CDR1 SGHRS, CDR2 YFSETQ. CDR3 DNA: TGCGCCAGCAGCTTTTCACCCTACAATGAGCAGTTCTTC. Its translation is CASSFSPYNEQFF.

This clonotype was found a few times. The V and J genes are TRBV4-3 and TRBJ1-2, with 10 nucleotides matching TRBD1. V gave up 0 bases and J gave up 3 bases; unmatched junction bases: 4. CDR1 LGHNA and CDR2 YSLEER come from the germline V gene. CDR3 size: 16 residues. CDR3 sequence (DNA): TGCGCCAGCAGCCAAGATGGGACAGGGGCGTACTATGGCTACACCTTC. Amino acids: CASSQDGTGAYYGYTF.

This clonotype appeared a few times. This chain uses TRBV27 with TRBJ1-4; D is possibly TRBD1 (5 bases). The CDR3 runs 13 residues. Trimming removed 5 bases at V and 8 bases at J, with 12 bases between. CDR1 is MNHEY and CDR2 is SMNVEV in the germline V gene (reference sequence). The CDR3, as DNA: TGTGCCAGCAGTATAAACCGACAGGAAAAACTGTTTTTT. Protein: CASSINRQEKLFF. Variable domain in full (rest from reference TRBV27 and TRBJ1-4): EAQVTQNPRYLITVTGKKLTVTCSQNMNHEYMSWYRQDPGLGLRQIYYSMNVEVTDKGDVPEGYKVSRKEKRNFPLILESPSPNQTSLYFCASSINRQEKLFFGSGTQLSVL.